This TCR beta chain was retrieved from a study of vaccination and CD4 T cells after COVID-19 (dated 2022 in TCRdb). A note on the overall study: The convalescent cohort included six males and four females, with two Hispanic individuals, seven Caucasians, two Asians and one multiracial person. Participants received two doses of either the Pfizer-BioNTech BNT162b2 vaccine (n=8) or the Moderna mRNA-1273 vaccine (n=2). Post-COVID blood samples were collected from convalescent patients a median of around 100 days after diagnosis, with a range of roughly 30 to 161 days. The time from the second vaccine dose to post-vaccine blood sampling had a median of around 72 days and ranged from about 14 to 250 days. The cultures were stimulated with overlapping spike peptide pools from SARS-CoV-2 and from the common cold coronaviruses HCoV-NL63, HCoV-OC43 and HCoV-229E. Control cultures used a CEFX viral epitope pool as positive control, an HIV-1 Nef peptide pool as negative control, or no peptide. The spike-specific CD4+ TCR repertoire was compared before and after mRNA vaccination in over nine COVID-19 convalescent patients and a few infection-naive healthy vaccine recipients. Overall results and qualifications from the work: The median count of SARS-CoV-2-reactive clonotypes went up from 20 to 25 after infection to 35 to 40 after vaccination, although the change was not significant. Of the vaccine-specific clones in convalescent patients, 304 of 307, or nearly all, reacted only to SARS-CoV-2 spike and did not cross-react with common cold coronaviruses. Among the post-vaccine SARS-CoV-2-reactive clones in convalescent patients, a median around 90% showed up only after vaccination, which suggests vaccine-specific priming. Relatively few convalescent patients were included in the study, and early timepoints after natural infection were not analyzed.

The treatment or condition label of this sample denotes: approximately nine-day PBMC culture with coronavirus spike peptide pools or control peptides (ViraFEST assay). The study used the ViraFEST assay, which expanded antigen-specific T cells with peptide pools and then identified expanded clonotypes by TCR sequencing. Negative nucleocapsid antibody tests taken both before and after vaccination confirmed that the healthy vaccine recipients had no prior SARS-CoV-2 infection. Around 2 million PBMCs per well were cultured in IMDM with roughly 5% human AB serum and approximately 9.1 IU/ml IL-2, plus 10 ug/ml peptide pools. On days 3 and 7, half of the culture medium was replaced with fresh IL-2-containing medium. After around 11 days of culture, CD4+ T cells were isolated by negative selection using the EasySep CD4+ T cell isolation kit. Ficoll-Paque Plus gradient centrifugation was used to isolate PBMCs from whole blood, and the isolated PBMCs were then either used fresh or cryopreserved at -140C. In general, triplicate wells were set up for every culture condition.

Receptor libraries were prepared by PCR. DNA from cultured CD4+ T cells was subjected to TCR sequencing with the Oncomine TCR Beta short-read assay at the Johns Hopkins FTIC core. The QIAamp micro DNA kit was used to extract genomic DNA from the cultured CD4+ T cells. The Oncomine TCR Beta libraries from cultured CD4+ T cells were pooled using unique dual indexes and then sequenced on an Illumina iSeq 100. In the paper's pipeline: Non-productive sequences were removed, and CDR3s not starting with C, not ending with F or W, or shorter than 7 amino acids were discarded. The MANAFEST web application identified antigen-specific clonotypes by comparing peptide-stimulated wells against reference wells and other culture wells. For a clone to be called positive, the clone needed an FDR below 0.05, an odds ratio above 5, and a productive frequency above 0.1% in at least two of three replicate wells. A clonotype was classed as cross-reactive if the clonotype showed significant expansion both in SARS-CoV-2 spike wells and in at least one common cold coronavirus spike condition. Using R version 3.6.1, CDR3 homology was evaluated through Levenshtein distances (stringdist) along with unrooted phylogenetic trees (ape). TCRdb reran the public reads through fastp at Q25 and MiXCR, keeping productive beta chains. Rows with a matching CDR3 protein are joined into one entry that keeps the most common DNA and genes. The V and J calls reflect TCRdb's pipeline rather than the authors' work. Within this sample are about 18,000 distinct CDR3 sequences, with 78% of them counted one time only. In total, the top ten clones hold around 15% of the sample.

Based on the germline V gene (reference sequence), the CDR1 and CDR2 sequences are DFQATT and SNEGSKA. V loses 4 bases, J loses 0 bases, and the germline ends lie 18 bases apart. From the cysteine through the phenylalanine, the CDR3 covers 16 amino acids. Only the CDR3 part of the read is kept: 48 bases, read in frame from the first base. Comment on this clonotype: Its antigen is still unknown. Qualities for individual bases were not recorded, and no much larger clone is one base off.

This clonotype was sampled from a human donor who received a COVID-19 vaccine. The chain is made from TRBV20-1 and TRBJ1-1; the D gene assignment is ambiguous. Sample: CD4+ T cells from blood, cultured in vitro, taken after SARS-CoV-2 vaccination. The DNA sequence is as follows: TGCAGTGCTAAAGACCCCCCCTACAGAGTGAACACTGAAGCTTTCTTT. Its product reads: CSAKDPPYRVNTEAFF.